Presented here are 11 T cell receptor beta chains from one specimen sequenced in a study of human T cells and chemical hapten exposure. In TCRdb, the RACE reads were re-called with MiXCR into one record per CDR3 protein. Among approximately 72,000 distinct CDR3 sequences, 11% were seen once, and the ten largest hold 1.4%. The time point is: patch test 3, about 24 weeks after DPC sensitization. Treatment denoted: therapeutic diphenylcyclopropenone sensitization with weekly scalp DPC. This sample comprised whole blood, obtained in connection with sensitization to the hapten diphenylcyclopropenone (DPC). The receptors come from a woman in her forties or fifties with alopecia areata. Some clones in this sample may be carry-over from other donors' samples.

This clonotype was picked up many times. V and J are TRBV4-3 and TRBJ2-7; D is unresolved. Germline V gene lookup returns CDR1 LGHNA and CDR2 YSLEER. CDR3 length: 15 amino acids. V was trimmed by 2 bases and J by 6 bases, leaving 17 bases between them. The CDR3 here is CASSQQIARTGEQYF. The CDR3 DNA reads TGCGCCAGCAGCCAACAGATAGCAAGAACGGGCGAGCAGTACTTC.

Written as DNA, the CDR3 is TGTGCCAGCAGCCCCGACCGACAGGGAAAGAAAAGGGATGGCTACACCTTC. Protein: CASSPDRQGKKRDGYTF. V and J are TRBV7-8 and TRBJ1-2; TRBD1 aligns across 7 bases. V trimming: 5 bases; J trimming: 6 bases; junction bases outside the gene matches: 18. The CDR3 runs 17 residues. Per the germline V gene, CDR1 is SGHVS and CDR2 is FQNEAQ.

This clonotype was picked up a small number of times. The rearrangement uses TRBV9 and TRBJ2-3, with D perhaps matching TRBD2 (5 bases). V lost 2 bases and J 6 bases, leaving 7 bases between the germline ends. Germline CDR1 reads SGDLS; CDR2 reads YYNGEE. This CDR3 region has 12 residues. In DNA, the CDR3 is TGTGCCAGCAGCGTCTCTAGCGATACGCAGTATTTT. It yields the protein CASSVSSDTQYF.

This clonotype showed up many times. This chain uses TRBV7-2 with TRBJ2-3; TRBD1 might be the D (5 bases). From germline, CDR1 is SGHTA and CDR2 FQGNSA. CDR3 size: 17 residues. Trimming left V 1 base short and J 0 bases short, with 14 bases between. CDR3 amino acids: CASSLVPQAASTDTQYF. The CDR3 nucleotides are TGTGCCAGCAGCTTAGTACCACAGGCCGCTAGCACAGATACGCAGTATTTT.

This clonotype showed up just a few times. This chain uses TRBV7-8 with TRBJ2-5; D remains unclear. Trimming removed 5 bases from V and 4 bases from J, with 20 bases in between. CDR1 and CDR2 from the germline V gene are SGHVS and FQNEAQ. The CDR3 has 16 amino acids. In DNA form, the CDR3 reads TGTGCCAGCAGCCCTATGTATCCCGGGTCAGGAGAGACCCAGTACTTC. The encoded protein is CASSPMYPGSGETQYF. Together with reference TRBV7-8 and TRBJ2-5, the CDR3 gives the full variable domain: GAGVSQSPRYKVAKRGQDVALRCDPISGHVSLFWYQQALGQGPEFLTYFQNEAQLDKSGLPSDRFFAERPEGSVSTLKIQRTQQEDSAVYLCASSPMYPGSGETQYFGPGTRLLVL.

This clonotype was found a few times. The chain employs TRBV29-1 and TRBJ2-3; no reliable D call. The germline gives CDR1 SQVTM, CDR2 ANQGSEA. CDR3 size: 13 residues. V was trimmed by 6 bases and J by 2 bases, leaving 12 bases between them. CDR3 protein: CSVQFRPTDTQYF. CDR3 DNA sequence: TGCAGCGTACAGTTCCGTCCCACAGATACGCAGTATTTT.

This clonotype was counted at least ten times. This chain connects TRBV2 to TRBJ1-1; D is uncertain. Germline V gene sequence: CDR1 SNHLY, CDR2 FYNNEI. This CDR3 is built from 12 residues. V was clipped by 7 bases and J by 11 bases, with 17 bases between them. CDR3 bases: TGTGCCAGCATCAAGAGGGCCGGTTGGGCTTTCTTT. Amino acids: CASIKRAGWAFF.

This clonotype was counted only a few times. V gene TRBV6-2 or TRBV6-3 combines with J gene TRBJ2-7; D gene unclear. CDR1 is MNHEY, CDR2 SVGEGT, per germline. Trimming cost V 5 bases and J 3 bases, with 8 bases left between them. This CDR3 contains 12 residues. This CDR3 is CASSALVYEQYF. For the CDR3, the DNA is TGTGCCAGCAGTGCACTGGTCTACGAGCAGTACTTC.

Ten or more counts support this clonotype. The chain recombines TRBV5-1 with TRBJ2-1; the D gene is possibly TRBD2 (5 bases). V was shortened by 7 bases and J by 3 bases, with 14 bases between the two germline ends. The CDR3 runs to 14 residues. Germline V CDR1 and CDR2: SGHRS, YFSETQ. CDR3 in DNA: TGCGCCAGCGCGGGCTCCCCACTCTACAATGAGCAGTTCTTC. It specifies CASAGSPLYNEQFF.

The chain uses TRBV5-5 and TRBJ2-3; 11 bases agree with TRBD1. The germline gives CDR1 SGHKS, CDR2 YYEKEE (reference sequence). The CDR3 consists of 14 residues. V dropped 3 bases and J dropped 6; count of bases not matched to a gene: 3. CDR3 amino acids: CASSWDRGKDTQYF. The CDR3 nucleotides read TGTGCCAGCAGCTGGGACAGGGGGAAGGATACGCAGTATTTT.

This clonotype has more than one count but fewer than ten. The chain carries TRBV3-1 and TRBJ2-7; no clear D. Trimming stripped 4 bases from V and 4 bases from J, with 11 bases between. This CDR3 contains 13 residues. Germline values: CDR1 LGHDT, CDR2 YNNKEL (reference sequence). The CDR3 is CASSPPGPYEQYF. CDR3 in DNA: TGTGCCAGCAGCCCGCCGGGTCCTTACGAGCAGTACTTC.